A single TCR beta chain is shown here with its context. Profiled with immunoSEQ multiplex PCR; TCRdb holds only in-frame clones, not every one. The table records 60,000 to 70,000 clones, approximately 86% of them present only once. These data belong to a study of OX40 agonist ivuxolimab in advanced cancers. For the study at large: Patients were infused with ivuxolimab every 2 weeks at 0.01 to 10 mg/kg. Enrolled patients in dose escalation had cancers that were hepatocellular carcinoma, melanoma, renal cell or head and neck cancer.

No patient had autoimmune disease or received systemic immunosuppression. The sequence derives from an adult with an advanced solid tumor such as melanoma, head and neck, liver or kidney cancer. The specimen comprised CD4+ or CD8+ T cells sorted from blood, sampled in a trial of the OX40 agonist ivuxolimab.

This chain's CDR3 is CAWRKIPGQFSPLHF. CDR3 nucleotides: TGTGCCTGGAGGAAGATACCGGGACAGTTCTCACCCCTCCACTTT. The chain is built from TRBV30 and TRBJ1-6; 7 bases agree with TRBD1. This CDR3 has 15 residues. After removal of 3 bases from V and 10 bases from J, the junction contained 12 bases not matched to a gene. Germline loops: CDR1 GTSNPN, CDR2 SVGIG (reference sequence).